This T cell receptor beta chain was observed in a study of identical twins. Study-level points and caveats: Part of the zero-insertion signal could reflect confounding by invariant MAIT and iNKT cells.

This clonotype was seen a few times. Its antigen is unknown. The authors used template switching to add a universal primer site and gave cDNA unique molecular identifiers. Each CDR3 protein is one row after TCRdb ran MiXCR on the 5' RACE reads. The sample shows roughly 1.6 million distinct CDR3 sequences, under 35% of them seen only once. The receptor comes from a newborn girl in good health. Sequencing was performed on cord blood.

CDR3 DNA sequence: TGTGCCACCACCGTAGACAGGGGCATACTAAACATTCAGTACTTC. Its translation: CATTVDRGILNIQYF. The chain couples TRBV15 to TRBJ2-4, with TRBD1 matching over 8 bases. CDR3 length equals 15 residues. J was trimmed by 6 bases and V by 7 bases; bases with no gene match: 11. Germline V CDR1 and CDR2: LNHNV, YYDKDF (reference sequence).